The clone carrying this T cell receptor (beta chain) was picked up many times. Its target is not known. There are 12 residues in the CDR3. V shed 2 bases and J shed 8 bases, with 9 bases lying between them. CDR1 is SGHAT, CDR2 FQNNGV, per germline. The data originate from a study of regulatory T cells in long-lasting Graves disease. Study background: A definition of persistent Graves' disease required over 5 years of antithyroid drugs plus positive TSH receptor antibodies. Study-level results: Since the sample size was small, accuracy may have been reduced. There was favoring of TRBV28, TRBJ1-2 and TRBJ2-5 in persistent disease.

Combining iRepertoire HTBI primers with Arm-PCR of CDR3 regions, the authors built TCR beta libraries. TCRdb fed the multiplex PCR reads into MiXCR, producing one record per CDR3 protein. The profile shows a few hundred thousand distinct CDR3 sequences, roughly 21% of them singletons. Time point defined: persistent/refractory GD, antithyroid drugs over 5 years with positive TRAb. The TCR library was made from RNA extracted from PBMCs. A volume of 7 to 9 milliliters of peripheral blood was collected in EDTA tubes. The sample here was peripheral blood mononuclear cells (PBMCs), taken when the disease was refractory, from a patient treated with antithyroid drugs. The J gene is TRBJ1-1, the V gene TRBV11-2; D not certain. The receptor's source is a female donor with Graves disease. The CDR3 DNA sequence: TGTGCCAGCAGCTTAAATGGCAAAGAAGCTTTCTTT. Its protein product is CASSLNGKEAFF.